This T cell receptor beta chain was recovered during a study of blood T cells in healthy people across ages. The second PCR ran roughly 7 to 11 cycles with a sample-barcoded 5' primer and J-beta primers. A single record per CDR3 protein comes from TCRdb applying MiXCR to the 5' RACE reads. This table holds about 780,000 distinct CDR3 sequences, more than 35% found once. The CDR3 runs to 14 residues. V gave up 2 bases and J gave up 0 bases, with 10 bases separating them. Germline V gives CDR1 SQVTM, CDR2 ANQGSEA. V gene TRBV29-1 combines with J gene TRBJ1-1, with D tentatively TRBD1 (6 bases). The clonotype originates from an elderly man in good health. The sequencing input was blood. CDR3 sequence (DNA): TGCAGCGTTGAAAAGGGACAACTGAACACTGAAGCTTTCTTT. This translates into CSVEKGQLNTEAFF.